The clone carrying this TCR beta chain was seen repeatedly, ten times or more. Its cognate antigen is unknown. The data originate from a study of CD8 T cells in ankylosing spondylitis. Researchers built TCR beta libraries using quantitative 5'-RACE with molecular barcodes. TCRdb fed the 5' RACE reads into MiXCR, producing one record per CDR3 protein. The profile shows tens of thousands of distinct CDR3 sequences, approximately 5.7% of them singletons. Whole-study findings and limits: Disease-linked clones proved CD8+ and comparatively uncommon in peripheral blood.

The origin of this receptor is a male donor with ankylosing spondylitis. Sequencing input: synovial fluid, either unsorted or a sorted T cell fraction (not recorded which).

The CDR3 here is CASHFETGGGEQYF. CDR3 in DNA: TGTGCCAGCCACTTCGAGACAGGGGGCGGTGAGCAGTACTTC. This chain joins TRBV2 and TRBJ2-7; 10 positions agree with TRBD1. The CDR3 loop spans 14 amino acids. The germline gives CDR1 SNHLY, CDR2 FYNNEI. V shed 8 bases and J 7 bases; nucleotides not matched to a gene: 11. Combining the CDR3 with reference TRBV2 and TRBJ2-7 gives the whole variable domain EPEVTQTPSHQVTQMGQEVILRCVPISNHLYFYWYRQILGQKVEFLVSFYNNEISEKSEIFDDQFSVERPDGSNFTLKIRSTKLEDSAMYFCASHFETGGGEQYFGPGTRLTVT.